A selection of T cell receptor beta chains follows, all from one sample in a study of blood T cells in healthy people across ages. A single record per CDR3 protein comes from TCRdb applying MiXCR to the 5' RACE reads. The sample has about a million distinct CDR3 sequences; roughly 48% are singletons. Sequenced sample: blood. These TCRs come from a young man in good health. Both conserved end residues are part of each CDR3. The D gene is left open where the match is weak. Rows may omit the clone size; those that give it use once, few, many or a size class.

v_gene	d_gene	j_gene	abundance	CDR3aa	CDR3nt
TRBV7-2	TRBD1	TRBJ1-2	-	CASSVNTGGYGYTF	TGTGCCAGCAGCGTAAATACAGGGGGCTATGGCTACACCTTC
TRBV20-1	TRBD2	TRBJ2-1	few	CSAFGTSGGSDEQFF	TGCAGTGCATTCGGGACTAGCGGAGGAAGCGATGAGCAGTTCTTC
TRBV20-1	-	TRBJ1-6	few	CSAMDAYNSPLHF	TGCAGTGCTATGGATGCTTATAATTCACCCCTCCACTTT
TRBV6-5	TRBD2	TRBJ2-3	few	CASSSDLAGGFRGGFYTQYF	TGTGCCAGCAGTTCGGACCTAGCGGGGGGATTCCGAGGAGGATTCTATACGCAGTATTTT
TRBV12-3/TRBV12-4	-	TRBJ2-5	-	CASSRVGGETQYF	TGTGCCAGCAGTCGCGTGGGCGGGGAGACCCAGTACTTC
TRBV25-1	-	TRBJ2-7	-	CASSESRARYEQYF	TGTGCCAGCAGCGAGTCCAGGGCGAGGTACGAGCAGTACTTC
TRBV12-3/TRBV12-4	-	TRBJ2-5	-	CASSFAQGRETQYF	TGTGCCAGCAGTTTTGCGCAGGGTCGAGAGACCCAGTACTTC
TRBV30	-	TRBJ1-2	-	CAWRDQVAGYTF	TGTGCCTGGAGGGACCAGGTAGCAGGCTACACCTTC
TRBV29-1	TRBD1	TRBJ1-1	-	CSVPRTGPKGTEAFF	TGCAGCGTTCCCCGGACAGGGCCGAAGGGCACTGAAGCTTTCTTT
TRBV27	-	TRBJ1-2	few	CASSFLGSFAGYTF	TGTGCCAGCAGTTTCCTCGGCAGTTTCGCGGGCTACACCTTC
TRBV28	TRBD1	TRBJ1-2	-	CASSLWGTANYGYTF	TGTGCCAGCAGTTTGTGGGGGACAGCTAACTATGGCTACACCTTC
TRBV4-2	TRBD1	TRBJ2-3	-	CASSQVWDRITDTQYF	TGTGCCAGCAGCCAAGTCTGGGACAGAATCACAGATACGCAGTATTTT
TRBV18	-	TRBJ2-3	-	CASSPMRGDEDTQYF	TGTGCCAGCTCACCCATGAGGGGGGACGAAGATACGCAGTATTTT
TRBV14	TRBD1	TRBJ1-1	-	CASSHSWGQSPGDTEAFF	TGTGCCAGCAGCCACTCCTGGGGACAGTCCCCAGGGGACACTGAAGCTTTCTTT
TRBV4-2	-	TRBJ2-3	-	CASSQDPGGGTADSTDTQYF	TGTGCCAGCAGCCAAGATCCCGGAGGGGGGACAGCCGACAGCACAGATACGCAGTATTTT
TRBV12-3/TRBV12-4	-	TRBJ2-3	-	CASRTDSGVPDTQYF	TGTGCCAGCAGAACCGACTCGGGGGTTCCAGATACGCAGTATTTT
TRBV20-1	-	TRBJ2-1	-	CSARVLSHEQFF	TGCAGTGCTAGAGTGCTGAGCCATGAGCAGTTCTTC
TRBV29-1	-	TRBJ2-1	-	CSARSDFNEQFF	TGCAGCGCAAGATCGGACTTCAATGAGCAGTTCTTC
TRBV27	-	TRBJ1-1	-	CASSRAMNTEAFF	TGTGCCAGCAGTAGGGCCATGAACACTGAAGCTTTCTTT
TRBV7-2	-	TRBJ2-3	few	CASSFVEMDTQYF	TGTGCCAGCAGCTTTGTGGAGATGGATACGCAGTATTTT
TRBV27	-	TRBJ2-7	few	CASSWSGNYEQYF	TGTGCCAGCAGTTGGTCGGGCAACTACGAGCAGTACTTC
TRBV5-1	-	TRBJ2-7	-	CASSLSPESGRGEQYF	TGCGCCAGCAGCTTGTCCCCTGAGTCAGGCCGGGGCGAGCAGTACTTC
TRBV9	TRBD2	TRBJ2-3	-	CASSVEPSGGTDTQYF	TGTGCCAGCAGCGTCGAACCTAGCGGGGGGACAGATACGCAGTATTTT
TRBV3-1	TRBD1	TRBJ1-2	-	CASVGQQGAADGYTF	TGTGCCAGCGTGGGACAACAGGGGGCAGCCGATGGCTACACCTTC
TRBV4-1	-	TRBJ1-2	few	CASSQDPHSGYGYTF	TGCGCCAGCAGCCAAGATCCCCACTCGGGCTATGGCTACACCTTC
TRBV4-1	-	TRBJ1-6	few	CASSQGGLGSDSPLHF	TGCGCCAGCAGCCAAGGGGGGCTGGGTTCAGATTCACCCCTCCACTTT
TRBV10-3	TRBD2	TRBJ2-1	-	CAISRGLAVYNEQFF	TGTGCCATCAGTAGGGGACTAGCGGTTTACAATGAGCAGTTCTTC
TRBV5-8	-	TRBJ2-1	-	CASSLLWNEQFF	TGTGCCAGCAGCTTATTATGGAATGAGCAGTTCTTC
TRBV6-2/TRBV6-3	-	TRBJ2-1	few	CASSPAREQFF	TGTGCCAGCAGCCCCGCGAGGGAGCAGTTCTTC
TRBV9	-	TRBJ2-3	few	CASSSLTGGYTDTQYF	TGTGCCAGCAGCTCCCTGACAGGAGGATACACAGATACGCAGTATTTT
TRBV29-1	-	TRBJ2-1	-	CSVDTGASSYNEQFF	TGCAGCGTTGACACGGGGGCGAGCTCCTACAATGAGCAGTTCTTC
TRBV18	-	TRBJ2-3	few	CASSPLVTDTQYF	TGTGCCAGCTCACCATTGGTTACAGATACGCAGTATTTT
TRBV10-3	-	TRBJ1-1	-	CAAQGPTEAFF	TGTGCCGCACAGGGACCCACTGAAGCTTTCTTT
TRBV20-1	-	TRBJ1-2	few	CSARDRRALANYGYTF	TGCAGTGCTAGAGATAGGAGGGCCCTAGCTAACTATGGCTACACCTTC
TRBV7-2	-	TRBJ2-7	-	CASSRETAYEQYF	TGTGCCAGCAGCCGGGAGACTGCCTACGAGCAGTACTTC
TRBV5-1	TRBD1	TRBJ1-2	-	CASSSRTGGYGYTF	TGCGCCAGCAGCTCAAGGACAGGGGGCTATGGCTACACCTTC
TRBV5-1	TRBD1	TRBJ1-2	-	CASSLGTGIYGYTF	TGCGCCAGCAGCTTAGGGACAGGGATCTATGGCTACACCTTC
TRBV20-1	TRBD1	TRBJ2-7	-	CRLTGGGEQYF	TGCAGGTTAACAGGGGGTGGCGAGCAGTACTTC
TRBV20-1	-	TRBJ1-2	few	CSARPRLNYGYTF	TGCAGTGCTAGGCCCCGGCTTAACTATGGCTACACCTTC
TRBV20-1	-	TRBJ2-3	-	CSARRGTPDTQYF	TGCAGTGCTAGGCGCGGGACCCCAGATACGCAGTATTTT